These T cell receptor beta chains were read from a single sample in a study of T cell changes during pregnancy in multiple sclerosis. Using immunoSEQ multiplex PCR, the repertoire was profiled, and TCRdb retains in-frame clones only, with some absent. This sample has about 43,000 clones, with just over 90% found just once. The sequenced sample was PBMCs (not recorded whether the cells were cultured). The receptors shown here come from a female donor with multiple sclerosis, enrolled in a pregnancy study. The CDR3 runs from the conserved cysteine through the conserved F or W. Fields, in order: V gene, clone size, D gene, J gene, CDR3 protein, CDR3 DNA. D genes are given only for firm matches. Expanded clones are given a class, and other clones once, few, many or no size at all.

v_call: TRBV27
clone_size: NA
d_call: NA
j_call: TRBJ2-3
cdr3_aa: CASSADRADTQYF
cdr3_nt: TGTGCCAGCAGTGCGGACAGAGCAGATACGCAGTATTTT

v_call: TRBV10-3
clone_size: NA
d_call: NA
j_call: TRBJ2-5
cdr3_aa: CAISENGETQYF
cdr3_nt: TGTGCCATCAGTGAGAACGGGGAGACCCAGTACTTC

v_call: TRBV6-6
clone_size: NA
d_call: NA
j_call: TRBJ2-5
cdr3_aa: CASSYLGQTQYF
cdr3_nt: TGTGCCAGCAGTTACTTGGGACAGACCCAGTACTTC

v_call: TRBV7-9
clone_size: NA
d_call: TRBD1
j_call: TRBJ2-7
cdr3_aa: CASSPAGTGDPYEQYF
cdr3_nt: TGTGCCAGCAGCCCCGCCGGGACAGGGGATCCCTACGAGCAGTACTTC

v_call: TRBV9
clone_size: NA
d_call: TRBD1
j_call: TRBJ1-5
cdr3_aa: CASSVGMAGGEPQHF
cdr3_nt: TGTGCCAGCAGCGTAGGAATGGCAGGGGGCGAACCCCAGCATTTT

v_call: TRBV7-2
clone_size: NA
d_call: NA
j_call: TRBJ1-1
cdr3_aa: CASSLVRGAGRRTEAFF
cdr3_nt: TGTGCCAGCAGCTTAGTACGGGGGGCAGGGAGAAGGACTGAAGCTTTCTTT

v_call: TRBV27
clone_size: NA
d_call: NA
j_call: TRBJ2-3
cdr3_aa: CASSLLVAGTDTQYF
cdr3_nt: TGTGCCAGCAGTTTATTAGTGGCTGGGACAGATACGCAGTATTTT

v_call: TRBV7-3
clone_size: NA
d_call: NA
j_call: TRBJ2-1
cdr3_aa: CASSLKRGAYNEQFF
cdr3_nt: TGTGCCAGCAGCTTAAAGCGCGGGGCCTACAATGAGCAGTTCTTC

v_call: TRBV6-5
clone_size: NA
d_call: NA
j_call: TRBJ1-1
cdr3_aa: CASSLSMNTEAFF
cdr3_nt: TGTGCCAGCAGTCTAAGTATGAACACTGAAGCTTTCTTT

v_call: TRBV5-4
clone_size: NA
d_call: NA
j_call: TRBJ2-1
cdr3_aa: CASSLALTGNEQFF
cdr3_nt: TGTGCCAGCAGCTTGGCCTTGACTGGTAATGAGCAGTTCTTC

v_call: TRBV6-1
clone_size: NA
d_call: TRBD2
j_call: TRBJ2-2
cdr3_aa: CASSEPGLAGGTGELFF
cdr3_nt: TGTGCCAGCAGTGAACCGGGCCTAGCGGGAGGGACCGGGGAGCTGTTTTTT

v_call: TRBV11-2
clone_size: NA
d_call: NA
j_call: TRBJ2-2
cdr3_aa: CASSLRTGRELFF
cdr3_nt: TGTGCCAGCAGCTTAAGGACGGGAAGGGAGCTGTTTTTT

v_call: TRBV11-2
clone_size: NA
d_call: NA
j_call: TRBJ2-7
cdr3_aa: CASSFDSRSSYEQYF
cdr3_nt: TGTGCCAGCAGCTTCGACAGTAGGAGCTCCTACGAGCAGTACTTC

v_call: TRBV6-5
clone_size: NA
d_call: NA
j_call: TRBJ2-5
cdr3_aa: CASSYAGRRSTQYF
cdr3_nt: TGTGCCAGCAGTTACGCGGGCCGTCGTTCGACCCAGTACTTC

v_call: TRBV27
clone_size: NA
d_call: TRBD2
j_call: TRBJ2-7
cdr3_aa: CASSWSLSGRNEQYF
cdr3_nt: TGTGCCAGCAGTTGGTCCCTGAGCGGGAGGAACGAGCAGTACTTC

v_call: TRBV9
clone_size: once
d_call: TRBD1
j_call: TRBJ2-1
cdr3_aa: CASSARDRIKNEQFF
cdr3_nt: TGTGCCAGCAGCGCGAGGGACAGGATAAAGAATGAGCAGTTCTTC

v_call: TRBV6-5
clone_size: NA
d_call: TRBD2
j_call: TRBJ2-7
cdr3_aa: CASNGLAGAREQYF
cdr3_nt: TGTGCCAGCAATGGACTAGCGGGAGCTCGGGAGCAGTACTTC